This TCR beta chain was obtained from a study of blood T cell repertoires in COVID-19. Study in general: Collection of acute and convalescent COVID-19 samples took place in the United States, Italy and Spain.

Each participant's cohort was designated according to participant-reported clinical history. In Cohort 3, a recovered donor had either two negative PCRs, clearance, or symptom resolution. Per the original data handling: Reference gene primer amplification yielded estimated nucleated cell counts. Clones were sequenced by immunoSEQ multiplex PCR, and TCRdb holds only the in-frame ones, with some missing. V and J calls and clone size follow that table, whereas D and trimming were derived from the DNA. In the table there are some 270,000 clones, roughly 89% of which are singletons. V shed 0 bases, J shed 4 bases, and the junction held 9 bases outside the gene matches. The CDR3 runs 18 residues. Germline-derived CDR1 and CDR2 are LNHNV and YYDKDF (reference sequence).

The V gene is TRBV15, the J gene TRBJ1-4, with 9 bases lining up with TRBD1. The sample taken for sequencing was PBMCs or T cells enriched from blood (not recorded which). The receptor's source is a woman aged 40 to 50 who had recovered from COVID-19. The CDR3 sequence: CATSRDLPGQGYNEKLFF. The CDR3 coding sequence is TGTGCCACCAGCAGAGATTTGCCGGGACAGGGTTATAATGAAAAACTGTTTTTT.